This T cell receptor (beta chain) was captured by sequencing in a study of shared clonotypes between healthy human individuals. The donor population consisted of healthy HIV-negative adults with no recent acute infections or vaccinations. Memory CD4+ cells were the fraction left after CD45RA+ naive selection. The CDR3 has 14 amino acids. Germline values: CDR1 SEHNR, CDR2 FQNEAQ (reference sequence). V gave up 3 bases and J gave up 6 bases, with 14 bases separating them. Per the authors' pipeline: Filtering differed for immunoSEQ, which gave only junction sequences without quality scores. Repertoires were generated with immunoSEQ multiplex PCR, while TCRdb's copy carries only in-frame clones and drops some. That table furnishes V, J and clone size, whereas the DNA furnished D and trimming. The data show some 1,100,000 clones, approximately 80% seen once.

The rearrangement joins TRBV7-9 to TRBJ1-1; D remains ambiguous. The sequence came from a man aged 18-30 years in good health. Some clones in this sample may be carry-over from other donors' samples. The source material was memory CD4+ T cells from PBMCs. Subset given: CD45RA-negative fraction. The CDR3 DNA follows: TGTGCCAGCAGCTTGGCAGGCGGCGGGCCTGAAGCTTTCTTT. Translation gives CASSLAGGGPEAFF.